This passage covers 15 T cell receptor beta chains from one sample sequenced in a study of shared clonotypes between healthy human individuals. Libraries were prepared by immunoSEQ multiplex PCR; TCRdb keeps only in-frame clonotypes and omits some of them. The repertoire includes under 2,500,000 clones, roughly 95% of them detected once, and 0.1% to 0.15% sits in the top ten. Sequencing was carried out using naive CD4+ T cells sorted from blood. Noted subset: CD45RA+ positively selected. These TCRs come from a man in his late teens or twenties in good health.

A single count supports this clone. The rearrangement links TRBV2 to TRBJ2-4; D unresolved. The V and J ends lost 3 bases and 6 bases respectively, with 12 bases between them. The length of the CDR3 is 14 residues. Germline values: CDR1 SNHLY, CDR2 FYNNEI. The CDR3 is CASSDRVVGNIQYF. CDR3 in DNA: TGTGCCAGCAGTGATCGAGTAGTCGGAAACATTCAGTACTTC.

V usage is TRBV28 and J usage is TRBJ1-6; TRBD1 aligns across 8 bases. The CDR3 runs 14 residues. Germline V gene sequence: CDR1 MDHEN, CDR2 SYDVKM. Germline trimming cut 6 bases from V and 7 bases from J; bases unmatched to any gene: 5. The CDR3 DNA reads TGTGCCAGCAGCACGGGACAGGAGAATTCACCCCTCCACTTT. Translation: CASSTGQENSPLHF.

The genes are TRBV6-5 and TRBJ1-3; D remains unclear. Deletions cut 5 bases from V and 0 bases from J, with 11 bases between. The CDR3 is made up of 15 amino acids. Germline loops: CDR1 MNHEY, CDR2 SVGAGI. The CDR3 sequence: CASSRGPSSGNTIYF. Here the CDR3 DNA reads TGTGCCAGCAGTCGTGGACCGAGCTCTGGAAACACCATATATTTT.

CDR3 residues: CASSEYNSGPAQYF. The DNA of the CDR3 is TGTGCCAGCAGTGAATACAACTCTGGACCTGCGCAGTATTTT. The rearrangement uses TRBV25-1 and TRBJ2-3; D gene unclear. The CDR3 loop spans 14 amino acids. Trimming stripped 0 bases from V and 10 bases from J, with 14 bases between. Per the germline V gene, CDR1 is MGHDK and CDR2 is SYGVNS.

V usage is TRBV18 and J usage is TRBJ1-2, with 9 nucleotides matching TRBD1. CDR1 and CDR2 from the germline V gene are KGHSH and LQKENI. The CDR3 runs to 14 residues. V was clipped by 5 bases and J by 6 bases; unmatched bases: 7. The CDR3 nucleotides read TGTGCCAGCTCATCAGGACAGGGGCTCGATGGCTACACCTTC. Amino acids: CASSSGQGLDGYTF.

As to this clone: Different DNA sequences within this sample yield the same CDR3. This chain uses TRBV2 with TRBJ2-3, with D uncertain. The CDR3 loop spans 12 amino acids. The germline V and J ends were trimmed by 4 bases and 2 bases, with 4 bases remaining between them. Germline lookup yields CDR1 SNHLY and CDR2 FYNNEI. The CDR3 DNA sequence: TGTGCCAGCAGTGCAGACACAGATACGCAGTATTTT. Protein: CASSADTDTQYF.

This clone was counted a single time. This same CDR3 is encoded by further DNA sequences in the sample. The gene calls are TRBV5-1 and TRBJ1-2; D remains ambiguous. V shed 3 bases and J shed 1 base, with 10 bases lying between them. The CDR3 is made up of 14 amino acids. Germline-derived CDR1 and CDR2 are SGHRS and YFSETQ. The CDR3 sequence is CASSSGLVNYGYTF. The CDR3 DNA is TGCGCCAGCAGCTCCGGACTGGTTAACTATGGCTACACCTTC.

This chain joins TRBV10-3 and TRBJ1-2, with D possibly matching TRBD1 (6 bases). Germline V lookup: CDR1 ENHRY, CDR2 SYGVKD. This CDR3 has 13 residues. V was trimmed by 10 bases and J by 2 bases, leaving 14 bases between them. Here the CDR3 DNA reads TGTGCCACTACCGACAGGCGAAACTATGGCTACACCTTC. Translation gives CATTDRRNYGYTF.

CDR3 in DNA: TGTGCCAGCAAGGTCGGGACAGGGGCTACAGATACGCAGTATTTT. Its protein product is CASKVGTGATDTQYF. The chain links TRBV6-1 to TRBJ2-3; 10 bases align to TRBD1. This CDR3 spans 15 amino acids. The ends lost 7 bases at V and 3 bases at J; junction bases unmatched: 7. The V gene's germline CDR1 is MNHNS and CDR2 SASEGT.

The CDR3 DNA is TGTGCCAGCAGCTTAGCGGGGGACAGGGCGGGTTCAAGAGCTTTCTTT. This encodes CASSLAGDRAGSRAFF. The chain has TRBV7-9 and TRBJ1-1; 9 positions match TRBD1. Trimming removed 0 bases from V and 10 bases from J; junction bases left unmatched: 12. The length of the CDR3 is 16 residues. CDR1 is SEHNR and CDR2 is FQNEAQ in the germline V gene (reference sequence).

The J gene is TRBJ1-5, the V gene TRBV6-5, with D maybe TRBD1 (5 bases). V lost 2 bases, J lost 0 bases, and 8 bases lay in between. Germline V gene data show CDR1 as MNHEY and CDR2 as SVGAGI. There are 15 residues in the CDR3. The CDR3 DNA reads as TGTGCCAGCAGTTACGACAGCTATAGCAATCAGCCCCAGCATTTT. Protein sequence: CASSYDSYSNQPQHF.

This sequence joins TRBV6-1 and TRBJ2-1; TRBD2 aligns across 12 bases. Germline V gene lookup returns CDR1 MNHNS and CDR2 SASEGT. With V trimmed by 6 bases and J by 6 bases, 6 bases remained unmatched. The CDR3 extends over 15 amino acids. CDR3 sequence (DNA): TGTGCCAGCAGGGGCGAGACTAGCGGGAGCAATGAGCAGTTCTTC. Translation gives CASRGETSGSNEQFF.

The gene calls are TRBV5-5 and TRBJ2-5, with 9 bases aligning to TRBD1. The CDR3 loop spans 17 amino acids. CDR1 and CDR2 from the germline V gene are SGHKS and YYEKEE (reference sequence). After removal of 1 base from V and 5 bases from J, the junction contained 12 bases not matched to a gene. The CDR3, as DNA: TGTGCCAGCAGCTTGATCGGGACAGGGAATTTAAGGGAGACCCAGTACTTC. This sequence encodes CASSLIGTGNLRETQYF.

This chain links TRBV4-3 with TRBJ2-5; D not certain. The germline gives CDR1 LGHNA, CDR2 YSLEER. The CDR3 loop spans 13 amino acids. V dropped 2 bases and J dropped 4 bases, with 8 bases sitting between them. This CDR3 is CASSQSLSETQYF. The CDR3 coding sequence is TGCGCCAGCAGCCAATCCCTTTCAGAGACCCAGTACTTC.

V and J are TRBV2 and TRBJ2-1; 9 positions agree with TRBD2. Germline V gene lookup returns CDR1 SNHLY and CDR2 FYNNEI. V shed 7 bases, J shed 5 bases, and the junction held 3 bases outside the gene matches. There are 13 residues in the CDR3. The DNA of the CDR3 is TGTGCCAGCAACAGCGGGAGGAACAATGAGCAGTTCTTC. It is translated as CASNSGRNNEQFF.